Listed here are 5 T cell receptor beta chains from one sample, sequenced in a study of T cell changes during pregnancy in multiple sclerosis. Assay: immunoSEQ multiplex PCR; the TCRdb copy retains only in-frame clones and omits some. The table shows 98,000 or so clones, with over 85% occurring only once. The specimen was peripheral blood, collected after pregnancy. These receptors all stem from a female donor with multiple sclerosis, enrolled in a pregnancy study.

The genes are TRBV7-9 and TRBJ2-3, with 9 bases identical to TRBD2. The CDR3 has 17 amino acids. Germline V gene data show CDR1 as SEHNR and CDR2 as FQNEAQ (reference sequence). V dropped 5 bases and J dropped 1; count of bases not matched to a gene: 10. The CDR3 region is CASSHRGRAFGTDTQYF. The DNA for the CDR3 is TGTGCCAGCAGCCACCGCGGGAGGGCCTTTGGCACAGATACGCAGTATTTT.

The chain carries TRBV5-1 and TRBJ2-3; 10 bases fit TRBD1. This CDR3 spans 16 amino acids. Germline CDR1 SGHRS, CDR2 YFSETQ. J was trimmed by 5 bases and V by 3 bases; bases with no gene match: 9. The CDR3 sequence is CASSSSGDRGKDTQYF. The CDR3 DNA sequence: TGCGCCAGCAGCTCGTCCGGGGACAGGGGAAAAGATACGCAGTATTTT.

The genes are TRBV11-2 and TRBJ2-3; D unresolved. The CDR3 is made up of 13 amino acids. Germline values: CDR1 SGHAT, CDR2 FQNNGV. V lost 2 bases to trimming and J lost 5 bases, with 8 bases between them. The chain's CDR3 is CASSLIPRDTQYF. The CDR3 DNA sequence: TGTGCCAGCAGCTTAATTCCGAGAGATACGCAGTATTTT.

For this clone: A read error may produce the germline difference seen at one junction end. CDR3 nucleotides: TGTGCCACCGGCAGAGTAGGTGGCCTCTCACGGCACCGGGGAGCTGTTTTT. The encoded protein is CATGRVGGLSRHRGAVF. The chain is built from TRBV15 and TRBJ2-2, with a tentative D call TRBD2 (5 bases). This CDR3 comprises 17 residues. Germline-derived CDR1 and CDR2 are LNHNV and YYDKDF (reference sequence).

The V gene is TRBV10-2, the J gene TRBJ2-7; 8 nucleotides align to TRBD2. This CDR3 spans 13 amino acids. Germline V gives CDR1 WSHSY, CDR2 SAAADI. Unmatched junction bases numbered 8, after V lost 9 bases and J lost 4 bases. The CDR3 loop reads CASRGLDTYEQYF. CDR3 nucleotide sequence: TGCGCCAGTCGGGGACTAGATACGTACGAGCAGTACTTC.